This T cell receptor beta chain was documented in a study of technical replicates of blood from a handful of donors. Measured with immunoSEQ multiplex PCR; TCRdb has only the in-frame clones, and not every one. The table lists approximately 89,000 clones, about 94% of them singletons. This CDR3 is built from 13 residues. The V gene's germline CDR1 is MNHEY and CDR2 SVGAGI. J lost 13 bases, V lost 0 bases, and 6 bases had no gene match. This chain connects TRBV6-5 to TRBJ1-1; TRBD1 matches at 9 bases. The origin of this receptor is a human donor in good health. Sequencing was performed on T cells isolated from PBMCs. In DNA form, the CDR3 reads TGTGCCAGCAGTTACTCGATCGGACAGGGGTTTTTCTTT. This codes for CASSYSIGQGFFF.